This TCR beta chain was identified during a study of radiation and T cells in renal cell carcinoma (TCRdb year 2020). Broadly, across the study: The samples were obtained from a clinical trial, where primary renal cell carcinomas were treated with 15 Gy stereotactic body radiation therapy and then removed by nephrectomy 4 weeks afterward. In the 40 to 60 samples combined, 4 million to 5 million unique CDR3 nucleotide sequences were found, encoding 2,658,974 unique CDR3 amino acid sequences. In total, 50 to 60 samples, comprising roughly 25 tumors and some 27 peripheral blood samples, were subjected to TCR beta sequencing. Points the paper makes about the study in general: Because the trial had a single-armed design, the trial could not examine how radiation dose or scheduling affected the TCR repertoire. An increase in top tumor clonotypes in blood was observed from baseline to 2 weeks post-radiation, followed by contraction by 4 weeks, which was taken to suggest transient expansion of tumor-resident clones. Because pretreatment tumor biopsies were not available, the study could not determine whether clonotypes were already present within the tumor at baseline. Blood repertoire dynamics were not followed beyond 4 weeks after treatment.

The germline V gene encodes CDR1 MNHEY and CDR2 SVGAGI. The CDR3 has 15 amino acids, counting the end cysteine and phenylalanine. The retained sequence is limited to the CDR3, 45 bases, with the frame set at the first base. The V end loses 0 bases and the J end loses 1 base, and a stretch of 7 bases separates them. Concerning this clone: It has no known antigen specificity. No base quality values were provided; no much bigger clone lies one nucleotide off.

Interpreted using the paper, the time point label stands for: baseline pretreatment blood. The treatment or condition label for this specimen denotes: 15 Gy SBRT to primary tumor, nephrectomy 4 weeks later. To follow tumor-enriched clonotypes, serial peripheral blood was collected from radiation-treated patients at baseline and at 2 weeks and 4 weeks after SBRT. All patients had renal cell carcinoma with clear cell pathology. The QIAamp DNA Blood Mini Kit (Qiagen) was used to prepare genomic DNA for TCR sequencing. The analyses included just those samples that passed every quality control check. TCR beta libraries were generated from genomic DNA with the immunoSEQ kit, following the manufacturer's recommendations. For library preparation, a first multiplex PCR was performed with proprietary primers, followed by a second PCR in which unique barcodes were added, and bead cleanups were performed after each round. Each sample batch included a kit-provided positive control reaction and a negative control reaction. The final libraries were assessed on an Agilent 4200 TapeStation D1000 ScreenTape, pooled by volume, and quantified by qPCR. Sequencing was performed on an Illumina NextSeq500 with a MidOutput 150-cycle cartridge, and 156 Read1 and 15 Index1 cycles were run with kit custom primers. The pooled library was loaded at approximately 1 pM with a 20% PhiX control spike-in. For the original study's pipeline: Vendor-processed data were analyzed in R, with a clonotype defined as all T cells sharing the same CDR3 nucleotide sequence. For clone abundance analyses, frequencies were normalized to the 10,000 most abundant clones in each sample. Before analysis, public T cell clones were removed, and these numbered fewer than six per sample on average. Tumor-enriched clonotypes and baseline blood-enriched clonotypes were defined as those with an abundance difference of at least 32-fold between compartments. A beta-binomial differential abundance model was applied to find clonotypes that expanded or contracted between blood time points. Tumor-blood repertoire similarity was measured with the Baroni-Urbani and Buser coefficient, and group comparisons used two-tailed Wilcoxon tests in R. TCRdb took over this immuneACCESS table, retaining in-frame rearrangements with V and J assigned. Such tables are incomplete; in checked studies, under half of the missing clones stem from an unresolved V gene, and the remainder is unexplained. Clone size and V and J calls were adopted from that table, with D and trimming inferred from the DNA. The sample profile shows more than 140,000 clones; less than 90% of them were found once. The top ten constitute approximately 20% of the sample.

The sequence derives from a woman aged 50 to 60 with renal cell carcinoma. Sequencing used blood, obtained from a patient whose treatment included radiotherapy and nephrectomy. This chain joins TRBV6-5 to TRBJ1-5; TRBD1 might be the D gene, on 5 matching bases. The CDR3 region: CASSYSRGSNQPQHF. The DNA sequence is TGTGCCAGCAGTTACTCCCGGGGCAGCAATCAGCCCCAGCATTTT.